One and the same sample provided the 27 T cell receptor beta chains below, sequenced in a study of breast tumors, draining lymph nodes, adjacent tissues. TCRdb itself ran the multiplex PCR reads through MiXCR, one entry per CDR3 protein. The data hold 50,000 to 85,000 distinct CDR3 sequences, with 43% observed a single time. Material for sequencing was breast tumor tissue. Receptors were obtained from a female donor with breast cancer. Some clones in this sample may be carry-over from other donors' samples.

About this clonotype: A much bigger clone sits one base away, suggesting this may be a read error. V usage is TRBV4-1 and J usage is TRBJ1-2; D gene ambiguous. Germline V gene data show CDR1 as MGHRA and CDR2 as YSYEKL. This CDR3 contains 14 residues. CDR3 sequence reads: CASSRSVIFYGCTF. The CDR3 DNA follows: TGCGCCAGCAGCCGTTCCGTCATTTTCTATGGCTGCACCTTC.

This clonotype was counted a few times. The rearrangement links TRBV4-2 to TRBJ1-1; 7 nucleotides align to TRBD1. Germline V gene data show CDR1 as LGHNA and CDR2 as YNFKEQ. CDR3 size: 16 residues. The J segment lost 2 bases and the V segment lost 1 base, leaving 7 bases of the junction unmatched. CDR3 amino acids: CASSQVPRDSNTEAFF. For the CDR3, the DNA is TGTGCCAGCAGCCAAGTGCCCCGGGACAGCAACACTGAAGCTTTCTTT.

To note about this clonotype: One junction end disagrees with the germline gene, perhaps due to a read error. This sequence joins TRBV18 and TRBJ2-7, with 8 bases fitting TRBD1. Germline V gene sequence: CDR1 KGHSH, CDR2 LQKENI. The CDR3 consists of 15 residues. The CDR3: CASSPPAGGLYEQYF. CDR3 bases: TGTGCCAGCTCCCCACCGGCAGGGGGCCTATACGAGCAGTACTTC.

This clonotype was recorded many times. The V and J genes are TRBV6-5 and TRBJ2-2; no reliable D call. The CDR3 extends over 11 amino acids. The germline CDR1 and CDR2 sequences are MNHEY and SVGAGI. The V gene lost 5 bases and the J gene lost 6 bases, with 4 bases spanning the gap. CDR3 sequence reads: CASSTAGELFF. DNA of the CDR3: TGTGCCAGCAGTACCGCCGGGGAGCTGTTTTTT.

The rearrangement joins TRBV7-6 to TRBJ1-6; no firm D call. Germline CDR1 is SGHVS and CDR2 is FNYEAQ. Trimming left V 2 bases short and J 5 bases short, with 16 bases between. The CDR3 contains 17 residues. CDR3 sequence: CASSLRVGSSNNSPLHF. CDR3 sequence (DNA): TGTGCCAGCAGCTTACGGGTTGGGAGTTCGAATAATTCACCCCTCCACTTT.

J is TRBJ1-6 and V is TRBV4-2; D is unresolved. V was trimmed by 0 bases and J by 8 bases, leaving 5 bases between them. Looked up from germline, CDR1 is LGHNA and CDR2 is YNFKEQ. There are 13 residues in the CDR3. The CDR3 spells CASSQDTHSPLHF. CDR3 in DNA: TGTGCCAGCAGCCAAGACACGCATTCACCCCTCCACTTT.

Concerning this clonotype itself: It is likely a read error, because the conserved phenylalanine at the end of the CDR3 is missing. The DNA is omitted, as the CDR3 cannot be located on it reliably, and the CDR3 follows TCRdb's listing. The CDR3 here is CASSFQLA. V and J are TRBV7-6 and TRBJ1-3. The CDR3 is 8 amino acids long, termini counted. In germline, CDR1 is SGHVS, CDR2 FNYEAQ.

This clonotype was recorded at least ten times. DNA of the CDR3: TGTGCCAGCAGCTTACGTAGGGGGCTCCAAGAGACCCAGTACTTC. Encoded protein: CASSLRRGLQETQYF. The genes are TRBV11-3 and TRBJ2-5; the match to TRBD1 covers 7 bases. The CDR3 totals 15 residues. The J segment lost 1 base and the V segment lost 2 bases, leaving 4 bases of the junction unmatched. The germline CDR1 and CDR2 sequences are SGHNT and YENEEA.

This clonotype was detected only a few times. The chain is built from TRBV6-5 and TRBJ2-2; D unresolved. The germline V gene has CDR1 MNHEY and CDR2 SVGAGI. There are 14 residues in the CDR3. V was shortened by 5 bases and J by 8 bases, with 15 bases between the two germline ends. The CDR3 sequence: CASSHGPLTGELFF. The CDR3 DNA reads as TGTGCCAGCAGTCACGGCCCCTTGACGGGGGAGCTGTTTTTT.

The genes are TRBV4-1 and TRBJ1-3, with D unclear. Looked up from germline, CDR1 is MGHRA and CDR2 is YSYEKL. Trimming removed 0 bases at V and 8 bases at J, with 14 bases between. This CDR3 contains 15 residues. The DNA of the CDR3 is TGCGCCAGCAGCCAAGAAGCCTCAGTCGCGGACACCATATATTTT. As protein: CASSQEASVADTIYF.

Ten or more counts support this clonotype. V gene TRBV19 combines with J gene TRBJ1-5, with D perhaps TRBD1 (6 bases). Trimming cost V 6 bases and J 2 bases, with 26 bases left between them. Germline V gene lookup returns CDR1 LNHDA and CDR2 SQIVND (reference sequence). This CDR3 is built from 19 residues. This CDR3 is CASSTIPGQTMKGNQPQHF. The CDR3, as DNA: TGTGCCAGTAGCACTATACCGGGACAAACTATGAAGGGCAATCAGCCCCAGCATTTT.

This clonotype was counted at least ten times. The chain is built from TRBV20-1 and TRBJ2-1, with 9 bases identical to TRBD2. Germline CDR1 DFQATT, CDR2 SNEGSKA (reference sequence). V dropped 1 base and J dropped 0; count of bases not matched to a gene: 1. The CDR3 is 15 residues long. DNA of the CDR3: TGCAGTGCTAGAGTTAGCGGGAGCTCCTACAATGAGCAGTTCTTC. Its translation: CSARVSGSSYNEQFF.

V and J are TRBV10-3 and TRBJ2-5; D is unclear. The length of the CDR3 is 15 residues. V was shortened by 4 bases and J by 2 bases, with 14 bases between the two germline ends. CDR1 and CDR2 from the germline V gene are ENHRY and SYGVKD. The CDR3, as DNA: TGTGCCATCAGTGCTAGAAAGCCTAATCAAGAGACCCAGTACTTC. It codes for CAISARKPNQETQYF.

Many counts were recorded for this clonotype. The chain recombines TRBV2 with TRBJ1-1, with a weak D call TRBD1 (6 bases). This CDR3 has 12 amino acids. Between the trimmed V and J ends, which lost 4 bases and 13 bases, there was a span of 16 bases. Germline CDR1 reads SNHLY; CDR2 reads FYNNEI. The DNA for the CDR3 is TGTGCCAGCAGTGTCATGGGGGGCATTTTTTTCTTT. Translation: CASSVMGGIFFF. The full variable domain, in which reference TRBV2 and TRBJ1-1 provide the parts outside the CDR3, is EPEVTQTPSHQVTQMGQEVILRCVPISNHLYFYWYRQILGQKVEFLVSFYNNEISEKSEIFDDQFSVERPDGSNFTLKIRSTKLEDSAMYFCASSVMGGIFFFGQGTRLTVV.

Remarks on this clonotype: A single base separates this from a much larger clone, so it may be a read error. This chain connects TRBV29-1 to TRBJ1-4; D remains unclear. This CDR3 is 13 amino acids long. The germline V gene has CDR1 SQVTM and CDR2 ANQGSEA. CDR3 DNA sequence: TGCAGCGTTGAAGTAGCGGGATGGGAAAAACCGTTTTTT. As protein: CSVEVAGWEKPFF.

The genes are TRBV7-3 and TRBJ2-1; possible D gene TRBD1, 6 bases. This CDR3 contains 13 residues. The germline CDR1 and CDR2 sequences are SGHTA and FQGTGA. V was shortened by 1 base and J by 7 bases, with 8 bases between the two germline ends. CDR3 in amino acids: CASSLRGGNEQFF. In nucleotides, the CDR3 is TGTGCCAGCAGCTTAAGAGGGGGAAATGAGCAGTTCTTC.

This clonotype was counted many times. The chain uses TRBV11-1 and TRBJ2-1, with 7 positions matching TRBD2. V gave up 6 bases and J gave up 8 bases; unmatched junction bases: 13. Germline V gene lookup returns CDR1 SGHAT and CDR2 FQDESV (reference sequence). The CDR3 spans 15 residues. The CDR3 reads CASSPSGTLKDEQFF. CDR3 nucleotide sequence: TGTGCCAGCAGTCCAAGCGGGACGTTAAAGGATGAGCAGTTCTTC.

Regarding this clonotype: At one end, the junction sequence differs from germline, possibly due to a read error. The J gene is TRBJ1-3, the V gene TRBV5-4, with D unclear. CDR3 size: 14 residues. Germline V gene lookup returns CDR1 SGHNT and CDR2 YYREEE (reference sequence). The CDR3 region has the DNA TGCGCCAGCAGTAACACTCGCTCTGGAAGCACCATATATTTT. It is translated as CASSNTRSGSTIYF.

By share of the sample, this clonotype is medium-sized. This sequence joins TRBV6-5 and TRBJ1-6; possible D gene TRBD1, 5 bases. V was pared by 2 bases and J by 2 bases, with 10 bases between. The CDR3 sequence is 16 residues long. Germline V gene lookup returns CDR1 MNHEY and CDR2 SVGAGI. The CDR3 bases are TGTGCCAGCAGTTACATCGGGGCTACCTATAATTCACCCCTCCACTTT. Residues: CASSYIGATYNSPLHF.

This clonotype came up a few times. Since a much larger clone is just one base distant, this may be a read error. The chain is built from TRBV5-5 and TRBJ2-1; D gene unclear. The V gene's germline CDR1 is SGHKS and CDR2 YYEKEE (reference sequence). This CDR3 has 11 amino acids. The CDR3, as DNA: TGTGCCAGCTGGGATTACAATGCGCAGTTCTTC. Translated: CASWDYNAQFF. The variable domain in full, completed from reference TRBV5-5 and TRBJ2-1, reads DAGVTQSPTHLIKTRGQQVTLRCSPISGHKSVSWYQQVLGQGPQFIFQYYEKEERGRGNFPDRFSARQFPNYSSELNVNALLLGDSALYLCASWDYNAQFFGPGTRLTVL.

This clonotype is termed medium-sized. The chain joins TRBV29-1 to TRBJ2-7; the D gene is possibly TRBD1 (5 bases). Per germline, CDR1 SQVTM and CDR2 ANQGSEA. The CDR3 extends over 12 amino acids. V was trimmed by 7 bases and J by 3 bases, leaving 13 bases between them. The chain's CDR3 is CSAVTQGYEQYF. CDR3 sequence (DNA): TGCAGCGCCGTGACTCAGGGCTACGAGCAGTACTTC.

The chain couples TRBV4-2 to TRBJ1-5, with D hard to call. CDR3 length: 16 residues. Trimming cost V 3 bases and J 6 bases, with 18 bases left between them. Germline CDR1 reads LGHNA; CDR2 reads YNFKEQ. The chain's CDR3 is CASSHMLSGVRQPQHF. CDR3 DNA sequence: TGTGCCAGCAGCCATATGCTAAGCGGGGTCCGTCAGCCCCAGCATTTT.

This clonotype occurred many times. The chain recombines TRBV6-6 with TRBJ2-7; no clear D gene. V lost 3 bases, J lost 6 bases, and 24 bases lay in between. This CDR3 is 17 amino acids long. Germline V CDR1 and CDR2: MNHNY, SVGAGI (reference sequence). CDR3 sequence: CASSYGVITYIGPEQYF. As DNA, the CDR3 is TGTGCCAGCAGTTATGGTGTAATTACCTATATCGGTCCCGAGCAGTACTTC.

There are many counts of this clonotype. The CDR3 bases are TGTGCCAGCAGCTTACTGGCGGGGGTGTCCTACGAGCAGTACTTC. Translated, it gives CASSLLAGVSYEQYF. The chain combines TRBV7-2 with TRBJ2-7; 7 bases agree with TRBD2. Germline V gene sequence: CDR1 SGHTA, CDR2 FQGNSA. CDR3 size: 15 residues. The V segment lost 2 bases and the J segment 1 base; nucleotides outside the gene matches: 5.

This clonotype was counted between two and nine times. CDR3 nucleotides: TGTGCCAGCAGCTCCTTCTCCCAGGGCCCCACTGAAGCTTTCTTT. Its protein product is CASSSFSQGPTEAFF. The chain employs TRBV11-3 and TRBJ1-1, with a tentative D call TRBD1 (5 bases). The germline V gene has CDR1 SGHNT and CDR2 YENEEA. V gave up 4 bases and J gave up 4 bases, with 16 bases separating them. The CDR3 length is 15 residues. Supplemented by reference TRBV11-3 and TRBJ1-1, the full variable domain reads EAGVVQSPRYKIIEKKQPVAFWCNPISGHNTLYWYLQNLGQGPELLIRYENEEAVDDSQLPKDRFSAERLKGVDSTLKIQPAELGDSAVYLCASSSFSQGPTEAFFGQGTRLTVV.

V usage is TRBV6-5 and J usage is TRBJ1-3; perhaps TRBD1 as D (5 bases). The CDR3 spans 15 residues. The V end was cut by 5 bases, the J end by 0 bases, with 11 bases between. The germline V gene has CDR1 MNHEY and CDR2 SVGAGI. The chain's CDR3 is CASSPQGGSGNTIYF. CDR3 DNA: TGTGCCAGCAGTCCGCAGGGTGGCTCTGGAAACACCATATATTTT.

By sample fraction, this clonotype is medium-sized. The junction departs from the called germline gene at one end, perhaps through a read error. The rearrangement links TRBV7-7 to TRBJ2-1; D is possibly TRBD2 (7 bases). CDR1 is SSHAT, CDR2 FNYEAQ, per germline (reference sequence). CDR3 length equals 15 residues. This CDR3 is CASSLAHGGQGEQFF. The CDR3, as DNA: TGTGCTAGCAGCTTAGCGCACGGGGGGCAGGGTGAGCAGTTCTTC.